The 20 T cell receptor delta chains presented below share a single source sample, sequenced in a study of gamma-delta chains in newborns, infants, children. TCRdb fed the reads into CATT to redo clone calling. The profile shows more than 1,000 delta-chain clones, roughly 1% of them singletons. Sequencing used blood. The receptors derive from a child in good health.

This clone was seen only a few times. This DNA translates differently at residue 16 from the TCRdb protein, which is that of a much larger clone; a read error is likely, and the protein shown is the DNA's own translation. The chain joins TRDV2 to TRDJ1, with 11 bases lining up with TRDD3. Per germline, CDR1 GEAIGNYY and CDR2 EKD. The CDR3 is 18 amino acids. The CDR3: CACDTVLLGDRPTDKIIF. In DNA, the CDR3 is TGTGCCTGTGACACCGTTTTACTGGGGGATAGACCCACCGATAAAATCATCTTT.

A note on this clone: This likely reflects a read error, since a far larger clone is one base away. Other DNA sequences in the sample encode the same CDR3. This chain links TRDV2 with TRDJ1, with 8 bases aligning to TRDD3. The CDR3 runs to 24 residues. With 0 bases clipped from V and 4 bases from J, the junction kept 33 bases outside the gene matches. CDR1 and CDR2 from the germline V gene are GEAIGNYY and EKD. This CDR3 is CACDTVPSSHGELSTGGLYDKLIF. CDR3 DNA sequence: TGTGCCTGTGACACCGTACCTTCATCTCACGGAGAGCTAAGCACTGGGGGGCTCTACGATAAACTCATCTTT.

Worth noting for this clone: TCRdb shows a much larger clone's protein in place of this DNA's translation, and the two differ at residue 12, likely through a read error; the protein shown is translated from the DNA. CDR3 in DNA: TGTGCCTGTGACCTTACTGGGGTGGGTGATAAACCCATCTTT. As protein: CACDLTGVGDKPIF. The V call is TRDV2, the J call TRDJ1; 7 nucleotides match TRDD3. The CDR3 runs 14 residues. In germline, CDR1 is GEAIGNYY, CDR2 EKD.

In the case of this clone: It differs at one base from a far larger clone, so likely a read error. Other DNA sequences in the same sample also yield this CDR3. This chain uses TRDV2 with TRDJ1; 11 bases line up with TRDD3. Germline V gene lookup returns CDR1 GEAIGNYY and CDR2 EKD. This CDR3 is 16 amino acids long. DNA for the CDR3: TGTGCCTGCGACACCTTGGGGGATACGGAGTCCGATAAACTCATCTTT. Encoded protein: CACDTLGDTESDKLIF.

This clone was seen more than once but under ten times. A read error is possible here, since a much larger clone lies one base away. The rearrangement uses TRDV2 and TRDJ3; 10 bases map to TRDD3. CDR3 length: 22 amino acids. Germline V CDR1 and CDR2: GEAIGNYY, EKD. This CDR3 is CARDTTDTGGWANSWDTRQMFF. CDR3 in DNA: TGTGCCCGTGACACAACCGATACTGGGGGATGGGCTAACTCCTGGGACACCCGACAGATGTTTTTC.

This clone has just a few counts. It differs at one base from a far larger clone, so likely a read error. This CDR3 is also generated by other DNA sequences in the sample. The rearrangement links TRDV2 to TRDJ1, with D possibly TRDD3 on 6 matching bases. CDR1 and CDR2 (germline): GEAIGNYY, EKD. The CDR3 has 13 residues. V lost 7 bases and J 4 bases, leaving 15 bases between the germline ends. The DNA of the CDR3 is TGTGCCTGCGACTTGTGGGGGGTCGATAAACTCATCTTT. Translating gives CACDLWGVDKLIF.

This clone is large in the sample. This specimen includes other DNA sequences encoding the same CDR3. The chain is built from TRDV2 and TRDJ1, with D tentatively TRDD3 (6 bases). Trimming took off 0 bases at V and 0 bases at J, with 16 bases between the two ends. There are 17 residues in the CDR3. Germline V gene data show CDR1 as GEAIGNYY and CDR2 as EKD. The CDR3 sequence: CACDTVGGGQNTDKLIF. CDR3 DNA: TGTGCCTGTGACACCGTGGGTGGGGGCCAAAACACCGATAAACTCATCTTT.

In its sample, this clone was seen a few times. The TCRdb record carries a much larger clone's protein, which differs from this DNA's translation at residue 5; a read error is the likely cause, and the protein listed here is the DNA translation. The chain links TRDV2 to TRDJ1, with 11 bases lining up with TRDD3. The CDR3 consists of 17 residues. Germline V gene data show CDR1 as GEAIGNYY and CDR2 as EKD. The junction had 11 bases not matched to a gene; V was cut back by 3 bases and J by 3 bases. The CDR3 reads CACDALLGDKVPDKLIF. The CDR3 coding sequence is TGTGCCTGTGACGCTTTACTGGGGGATAAAGTCCCCGATAAACTCATCTTT.

As regards this clone: TCRdb assigns this DNA the protein of a much larger clone, which departs from its translation at residue 3; this likely reflects a read error, and the protein shown comes from translating the DNA. The genes are TRDV2 and TRDJ1, with 9 nucleotides matching TRDD3. This CDR3 is 17 amino acids long. Germline V gene sequence: CDR1 GEAIGNYY, CDR2 EKD. CDR3 loop: CARDTLQLGDFTDKLIF. Written as DNA, the CDR3 is TGTGCCCGTGACACCCTCCAGCTGGGGGATTTCACCGATAAACTCATCTTT.

A few counts support this clone. The likely explanation is a read error, given a far larger clone one base away. Different DNA sequences within this sample yield the same CDR3. V and J are TRDV2 and TRDJ3; perhaps TRDD3 as D (5 bases). CDR3 length equals 18 residues. CDR1 is GEAIGNYY and CDR2 is EKD in the germline V gene. With 1 base removed from V and 0 bases from J, the gap between germline ends came to 12 bases. The CDR3 DNA reads as TGTGCCTGTGACACAGGGGGGTACAGCTCCTGGGACACCCGACAGATGTTTTTC. Translating gives CACDTGGYSSWDTRQMFF.

This clone has a handful of counts. For this DNA, TCRdb reports the protein of a much larger clone, which diverges at residue 16, most likely from a read error; the protein presented here is translated directly from the DNA. CDR3 sequence: CACDTGGYGSWDTRQTFF. Written as DNA, the CDR3 is TGTGCCTGTGACACCGGTGGATACGGCTCCTGGGACACCCGACAGACGTTTTTC. The rearrangement joins TRDV2 to TRDJ3; TRDD3 aligns across 7 bases. The CDR3 runs to 18 residues. From germline, CDR1 is GEAIGNYY and CDR2 EKD.

This clone was recorded a few times. A single base is all that separates this from a far larger clone, so a read error is likely. The chain employs TRDV2 and TRDJ1, with TRDD3 matching 7 bases. The CDR3 has 21 residues. CDR1 is GEAIGNYY, CDR2 EKD, per germline. Written as DNA, the CDR3 is TGTGCCCGTGACAAATTGGGTTCGGGGGTACTGGGGACGCAGTACACCGATAAACTCATCTTT. It encodes CARDKLGSGVLGTQYTDKLIF.

By share, this clone counts as large. The identical CDR3 is also encoded by other nucleotide sequences in the sample. The chain uses TRDV2 and TRDJ1; 13 bases line up with TRDD3. V lost 3 bases, J lost 0 bases, and 15 bases stayed unmatched. CDR1 is GEAIGNYY, CDR2 EKD, per germline. The CDR3 consists of 20 residues. CDR3 region: CACDPVVTTGGYADTDKLIF. The CDR3 nucleotides are TGTGCCTGTGACCCAGTCGTTACTACTGGGGGATACGCCGACACCGATAAACTCATCTTT.

Relative to its sample, this clone is large (0.1 to 1%). Other DNA sequences in the sample encode the same CDR3. This rearrangement joins TRDV2 to TRDJ3, with D unresolved. The CDR3 extends over 16 amino acids. Trimming pared 0 bases from V and 0 bases from J, leaving 5 bases between. The V gene's germline CDR1 is GEAIGNYY and CDR2 EKD. For the CDR3, the DNA is TGTGCCTGTGACACCCCTAGCTCCTGGGACACCCGACAGATGTTTTTC. Its translation: CACDTPSSWDTRQMFF.

This clone was detected only a few times. The protein held in TCRdb is that of a much larger clone and does not match this DNA's translation at residue 9, likely because of a read error; the protein shown is translated from the DNA. This chain links TRDV2 with TRDJ3; D might be TRDD3 (6 bases). The CDR3 contains 19 residues. Germline V lookup: CDR1 GEAIGNYY, CDR2 EKD. The CDR3 DNA follows: TGCGCCCGTGACACCGGAGGATACCGGAGCTCCTGGGACACCCGACAGATGTTTTTC. Translation: CARDTGGYRSSWDTRQMFF.

Regarding this clone: With only one base between it and a far larger clone, this is likely a read error. Other DNA sequences in this specimen translate into the identical CDR3. The rearrangement uses TRDV2 and TRDJ1, with 13 positions matching TRDD3. The CDR3 covers 18 residues. CDR1 is GEAIGNYY, CDR2 EKD, per germline. CDR3 DNA sequence: TGTGCCTGTGGCACTCTACTGGGGGATACGCCACACACCGATAAACTTATCTTT. This gives the protein CACGTLLGDTPHTDKLIF.

This clone has more than one count but fewer than ten. The chain joins TRDV2 to TRDJ1, with 8 bases fitting TRDD3. CDR3 size: 18 residues. CDR1 is GEAIGNYY, CDR2 EKD, per germline. Losses at the gene ends were 5 bases for V and 1 base for J; bases not matched to a gene: 17. The CDR3 coding sequence is TGTGCCTGTGGCACTCTACTGGGGGCTAGTCGCGGCACCGATAAACTCATCTTT. Amino acid sequence: CACGTLLGASRGTDKLIF.

In its sample, this clone was seen a few times. The protein given in TCRdb and the translation of the DNA differ at residue 17, and the sequence presented here derives from the DNA. The chain employs TRDV2 and TRDJ3; TRDD3 agrees at 9 bases. The germline V gene has CDR1 GEAIGNYY and CDR2 EKD. This CDR3 region has 19 residues. CDR3: CACDTTGGPSSWDTRQVFF. In DNA form, the CDR3 reads TGTGCCTGTGACACTACTGGGGGACCTAGCTCCTGGGACACCCGACAGGTGTTTTTC.

Turning to this clone: This DNA's translation and the protein TCRdb lists, from a much larger clone, do not match at residue 14, likely due to a read error; the protein shown is translated from the DNA. The J gene is TRDJ3, the V gene TRDV2; 10 nucleotides align to TRDD3. The CDR3 is 19 amino acids. CDR1 and CDR2 (germline): GEAIGNYY, EKD. For the CDR3, the DNA is TGTGCCTGTGACACTGGGGGATACTCGAGCTCCTGGGACGCCCGACAGATGTTTTTC. The encoded protein is CACDTGGYSSSWDARQMFF.

This clone has a handful of counts. Translating this DNA gives a protein that differs at residue 5 from the TCRdb one, which belongs to a much larger clone; a read error is likely, and the protein shown is this translation. The rearrangement links TRDV2 to TRDJ1; 13 bases map to TRDD3. J gave up 0 bases and V 5 bases, and 11 bases lay outside the gene matches. CDR3 size: 18 residues. Germline loops: CDR1 GEAIGNYY, CDR2 EKD. The CDR3 sequence: CACGALLGDTPHTDKLIF. CDR3 coding DNA: TGTGCCTGTGGCGCTCTACTGGGGGATACGCCACACACCGATAAACTCATCTTT.